A selection of T cell receptor beta chains follows, all from one sample in a study of shared clonotypes between healthy human individuals. This table comes from immunoSEQ multiplex PCR, and its TCRdb copy is limited to in-frame clones, with some not included. The sample includes almost 700,000 clones, just over 90% seen only once; the top ten take about 24%. The specimen was naive CD8+ T cells sorted from blood. The source is a man aged 30 to 39 in good health. CDR3s include the opening cysteine and the closing phenylalanine or tryptophan. D genes are given only for firm matches. Size tells how often a clone was seen (once, few, many) or the class of an expanded clone, and some rows leave it out.

v_call	j_call	clone_size	d_call	cdr3_nt	cdr3_aa
TRBV6-1	TRBJ2-2	NA	NA	TGTGCCAGCAGTATACGGGGACCCGGGGAGCTGTTTTTT	CASSIRGPGELFF
TRBV5-5	TRBJ2-2	NA	TRBD2	TGTGCCAGCAGCTTGAGTCTAGCGGGAGGGCTTACCGGGGAGCTGTTTTTT	CASSLSLAGGLTGELFF
TRBV4-1	TRBJ2-1	NA	NA	TGCGCCAGCAGCCAAGATGGGAATGAGCAGTTCTTC	CASSQDGNEQFF
TRBV15	TRBJ2-1	NA	NA	TGTGCCACCAGCAATGGCGGGCCCTACAATGAGCAGTTCTTC	CATSNGGPYNEQFF
TRBV27	TRBJ2-3	NA	TRBD2	TGTGCCAGCAGTTTGACTAGCGGGTGGCGAGATACGCAGTATTTT	CASSLTSGWRDTQYF
TRBV28	TRBJ2-7	NA	TRBD1	TGTGCCAGCAGTTCCCTGGGGACAGGGCCCCTCGGCGACGAGCAGTACTTC	CASSSLGTGPLGDEQYF
TRBV7-9	TRBJ2-1	NA	NA	TGTGCCAGCAGCTTAAGCGGAAACTCCTACAATGAGCAGTTCTTC	CASSLSGNSYNEQFF
TRBV19	TRBJ1-1	NA	NA	TGTGCCAGTAGTATGACAGAGAACACTGAAGCTTTCTTT	CASSMTENTEAFF
TRBV9	TRBJ2-1	NA	TRBD1	TGTGCCAGCAGCGTAGGGAACAGGGGAACGGGGTATGAGCAGTTCTTC	CASSVGNRGTGYEQFF
TRBV4-1	TRBJ2-2	NA	NA	TGCGCCAGCAGCCAAGTGGCGGGCGGGGAGCTGTTTTTT	CASSQVAGGELFF
TRBV10-2	TRBJ2-7	NA	NA	TGCGCCAGCAGTGACTCGTCGGCAGAACAGAACGAGCAGTACTTC	CASSDSSAEQNEQYF
TRBV7-2	TRBJ2-1	NA	NA	TGTGCCAGCAGCTTAGATATAGACGGTGAGCAGTTCTTC	CASSLDIDGEQFF
TRBV6-6	TRBJ2-3	NA	TRBD2	TGTGCCAGCAGATTGACTAGCGGGAGTCTAGATACGCAGTATTTT	CASRLTSGSLDTQYF
TRBV27	TRBJ1-2	NA	NA	TGTGCCAGCAGTTTAAATATTCGGGGTTTTGGCTACACCTTC	CASSLNIRGFGYTF
TRBV5-1	TRBJ2-3	NA	TRBD1	TGCGCCAGCAGCTTCCCAGGGGGCCCCAGCACAGATACGCAGTATTTT	CASSFPGGPSTDTQYF
TRBV7-6	TRBJ2-3	once	TRBD2	TGTGCCTCCGGGGGGGAGACCCCTTGGACGCAGTATTTT	CASGGETPWTQYF
TRBV9	TRBJ2-7	NA	NA	TGTGCCAGCAGCGACAGGGGAGGTACTAGGGGCGTCGAGCAGTACTTC	CASSDRGGTRGVEQYF
TRBV5-4	TRBJ2-7	NA	TRBD1	TGTGCCAGCAGCTTGGACGACAGGGGTGCCTACGAGCAGTACTTC	CASSLDDRGAYEQYF
TRBV7-3	TRBJ2-5	NA	NA	TGTGCCAGCAGGCTGCCTTTTTCGATTGGGCAGGAGACCCAGTACTTC	CASRLPFSIGQETQYF
TRBV11-2	TRBJ2-1	once	TRBD2	TGTGCCAGCAGCTTACATTGGACTAGCAGCAATGAGCAGTTCTTC	CASSLHWTSSNEQFF
TRBV6-6	TRBJ2-1	NA	NA	TGTGCCAGCAGTTCAAGACTAGGATACAATGAGCAGTTCTTC	CASSSRLGYNEQFF
TRBV19	TRBJ2-7	few	TRBD2	TGTGCCAGTAGTATAGTAGCGGGAGACTACGAGCAGTACTTC	CASSIVAGDYEQYF
TRBV27	TRBJ2-7	few	NA	TGTGCCAGCAGTCCCCTCTTATCTTCCGAGCAGTACTTC	CASSPLLSSEQYF
TRBV27	TRBJ2-7	NA	NA	TGTGCCAGCAGTTTAACCGGGAACTACGAGCAGTACTTC	CASSLTGNYEQYF
TRBV4-3	TRBJ2-7	once	TRBD2	TGCGCCAGCAGCCAAGGTCTAGCGGGAGTCCCTTACGAGCAGTACTTC	CASSQGLAGVPYEQYF
TRBV13	TRBJ2-7	NA	TRBD1	TGTGCCAGCAGCTCCCGGGACAGTGAAGGACTGTGGGCCTACGAGCAGTACTTC	CASSSRDSEGLWAYEQYF
TRBV9	TRBJ2-1	NA	TRBD2	TGTGCCAGCAGCGCCCTAGCGGGAGGGCCTCGGAGTCTAAATGAGCAGTTCTTC	CASSALAGGPRSLNEQFF
TRBV6-6	TRBJ2-1	once	TRBD1	TGTGCCAGCAGTGAGACAGGGGGAGGGCAGTTCTTC	CASSETGGGQFF
TRBV14	TRBJ2-7	NA	NA	TGTGCCAGCAGTTTTACAAGGGGCTCTCCTAATGAGCAGTACTTC	CASSFTRGSPNEQYF
TRBV7-6	TRBJ2-2	NA	TRBD1	TGTGCCAGCAGACCCAGGGGGCCCGGGGAGCTGTTTTTT	CASRPRGPGELFF
TRBV28	TRBJ2-7	NA	TRBD2	TGTGCCAGCAGTTTAACTAGGGCTAGCGGTCGTTCCGAGCAGTACTTC	CASSLTRASGRSEQYF
TRBV14	TRBJ2-3	NA	TRBD2	TGTGCCAGCAGCCTAAGCGGGGCAGATACGCAGTATTTT	CASSLSGADTQYF
TRBV4-1	TRBJ1-1	NA	NA	TGCGCCAGCAGCCACAACGGACTTGATGCTTTCTTT	CASSHNGLDAFF
TRBV28	TRBJ2-3	NA	NA	TGTGCCAGCAGTTTCGGCCAAGTGGATACGCAGTATTTT	CASSFGQVDTQYF
TRBV9	TRBJ1-2	NA	NA	TGTGCCAGCAGCTCGATATGGGGGGATGGCTACACCTTC	CASSSIWGDGYTF
TRBV27	TRBJ2-1	NA	TRBD2	TGTGCCAGCAGTTGGGTGCGACTAGCGGGAAATGAGCAGTTCTTC	CASSWVRLAGNEQFF
TRBV28	TRBJ2-7	NA	NA	TGTGCCAGCCATCTAAACGGCTACGAGCAGTACTTC	CASHLNGYEQYF
TRBV5-4	TRBJ2-7	NA	TRBD1	TGTGCCAGCAGCCGGGTAGGACAGGGGAACTACGAGCAGTACTTC	CASSRVGQGNYEQYF
TRBV7-8	TRBJ2-5	NA	NA	TGTGCCAGCAGCTTAGGGAGGGACAGACTCCAAGAGACCCAGTACTTC	CASSLGRDRLQETQYF
TRBV7-9	TRBJ2-1	NA	NA	TGTGCCAGCAGCGGAGGGAGCGGGTTCGATAATGAGCAGTTCTTC	CASSGGSGFDNEQFF
TRBV6-6	TRBJ1-4	NA	NA	TGTGCCAGCAGTTACTTAGGGGGAGATGAAAAACTGTTTTTT	CASSYLGGDEKLFF
TRBV6-5	TRBJ2-7	few	TRBD2	TGTGCCAGCAGTCAGACCGGGACTAGGACCTACGAGCAGTACTTC	CASSQTGTRTYEQYF
TRBV28	TRBJ2-3	NA	TRBD2	TGTGCCAGCAGTTTCAAGCGGACTAGCGGGAGATATACGCAGTATTTT	CASSFKRTSGRYTQYF
TRBV19	TRBJ2-7	NA	TRBD2	TGTGCCAGTAGTACCTCGCTAGCGGCAGCCTACGAGCAGTACTTC	CASSTSLAAAYEQYF
TRBV9	TRBJ1-2	NA	NA	TGTGCCAGCGGCCGAGGGAGTGGCTACACCTTC	CASGRGSGYTF
TRBV27	TRBJ2-7	NA	NA	TGTGCCAGCAGTTTATCATCCACCTACGAGCAGTACTTC	CASSLSSTYEQYF
TRBV27	TRBJ2-2	once	NA	TGTGCCAGCAGTTTATTCCGCGGGACCGGGGAGCTGTTTTTT	CASSLFRGTGELFF